The 28 T cell receptor beta chains presented below share a single source sample, sequenced in a study of beta chain bispecific antibodies for T cell cancers. Study-wide results and limits: In these mixed samples, most targeted TRBV reads derived from the leukemia cell line.

Either OKT3 anti-CD3 antibody or CD3/CD28 beads expanded T cells from blood mononuclear cells over 3 days. TCRdb redid the calling of the 5' RACE reads with MiXCR, one entry per CDR3 protein. The data show 8,000 to 9,000 distinct CDR3 sequences, 2.2% seen once. These receptors have no known antigen. Material: T cells from a healthy donor cultured with Jurkat leukemia cells, obtained from a culture containing an anti-CD19 bispecific antibody. The source of these receptors is a human donor in good health. Some clones in this sample may be carry-over from other donors' samples.

Ten or more counts support this clonotype. The V gene is TRBV7-9, the J gene TRBJ1-1, with D perhaps matching TRBD1 (6 bases). Germline values: CDR1 SEHNR, CDR2 FQNEAQ (reference sequence). The CDR3 extends over 22 amino acids. V lost 1 base, J lost 0 bases, and 30 bases lay in between. The CDR3 spells CASSLGWGLGFQIGALNTEAFF. Written as DNA, the CDR3 is TGTGCCAGCAGCTTAGGTTGGGGGCTCGGCTTCCAAATCGGCGCCTTGAACACTGAAGCTTTCTTT.

This clonotype is labeled as medium-sized. The J gene is TRBJ2-2, the V gene TRBV10-3, with 9 bases aligning to TRBD1. The V gene's germline CDR1 is ENHRY and CDR2 SYGVKD. There are 17 residues in the CDR3. J gave up 2 bases and V 4 bases, and 8 bases lay outside the gene matches. The CDR3 nucleotides are TGTGCCATCAGTGGGCCTAGGGGACAGGGAAACACCGGGGAGCTGTTTTTT. Its protein is CAISGPRGQGNTGELFF.

This clonotype is medium-sized (0.01 to 0.1%). The chain joins TRBV20-1 to TRBJ2-3; D is undetermined. CDR1 and CDR2 from the germline V gene are DFQATT and SNEGSKA (reference sequence). V shed 2 bases and J shed 3 bases, with 15 bases lying between them. This CDR3 has 15 residues. This chain's CDR3 is CSARSRLRGTDTQYF. CDR3 in DNA: TGCAGTGCTAGATCACGATTAAGAGGAACAGATACGCAGTATTTT.

This clonotype was seen many times. The chain combines TRBV7-9 with TRBJ2-5; no definite D call. V was shortened by 5 bases and J by 3 bases, with 7 bases between the two germline ends. In germline, CDR1 is SEHNR, CDR2 FQNEAQ (reference sequence). CDR3 length: 12 residues. The DNA of the CDR3 is TGTGCCAGCAGCCCCTTAGAAGAGACCCAGTACTTC. It codes for CASSPLEETQYF.

This clonotype was seen repeatedly, ten times or more. J is TRBJ2-7 and V is TRBV27; D assignment may be TRBD1 or TRBD2 (6 bases each). V was cut by 0 bases and J by 2 bases, with 14 bases left in between. CDR3 length equals 16 residues. Germline V gives CDR1 MNHEY, CDR2 SMNVEV (reference sequence). The CDR3 nucleotides are TGTGCCAGCAGTTTATCGAAGGTTGGGGGGCCCTACGAGCAGTACTTC. Protein: CASSLSKVGGPYEQYF.

Ten or more counts support this clonotype. This chain joins TRBV19 and TRBJ1-1; D unclear. Germline V gene data show CDR1 as LNHDA and CDR2 as SQIVND (reference sequence). This CDR3 is 12 amino acids long. Between the trimmed V and J ends, which lost 1 base and 8 bases, there was a span of 8 bases. CDR3 in amino acids: CASSIGGNEAFF. The CDR3 DNA reads as TGTGCCAGTAGTATAGGCGGAAACGAAGCTTTCTTT. The full variable domain, in which reference TRBV19 and TRBJ1-1 provide the parts outside the CDR3, is DGGITQSPKYLFRKEGQNVTLSCEQNLNHDAMYWYRQDPGQGLRLIYYSQIVNDFQKGDIAEGYSVSREKKESFPLTVTSAQKNPTAFYLCASSIGGNEAFFGQGTRLTVV.

This clonotype has a count of ten or more. This chain connects TRBV5-1 to TRBJ1-3; D is possibly TRBD1 (5 bases). The V and J ends lost 1 base and 0 bases respectively, with 11 bases between them. The CDR3 loop spans 16 amino acids. Germline loops: CDR1 SGHRS, CDR2 YFSETQ. The DNA for the CDR3 is TGCGCCAGCAGCTTGAGGACGGGGGACTCTGGAAACACCATATATTTT. This gives the protein CASSLRTGDSGNTIYF. The whole variable domain, filled in from reference TRBV5-1 and TRBJ1-3, reads KAGVTQTPRYLIKTRGQQVTLSCSPISGHRSVSWYQQTPGQGLQFLFEYFSETQRNKGNFPGRFSGRQFSNSRSEMNVSTLELGDSALYLCASSLRTGDSGNTIYFGEGSWLTVV.

This clonotype occurred many times. The chain has TRBV5-1 and TRBJ2-7; 10 bases agree with TRBD1. The CDR3 spans 15 residues. J gave up 5 bases and V 2 bases, and 7 bases lay outside the gene matches. Germline V CDR1 and CDR2: SGHRS, YFSETQ. The CDR3 nucleotides read TGCGCCAGCAGCTTAGCCGGGACAGGGGACCACGAGCAGTACTTC. Amino acids: CASSLAGTGDHEQYF.

This clonotype has at least ten counts. CDR3 sequence (DNA): TGTGCCAGCAGCTTAGACACACCGAACACTGAAGCTTTCTTT. Protein: CASSLDTPNTEAFF. V gene TRBV7-9 combines with J gene TRBJ1-1; D gene ambiguous. CDR3 size: 14 residues. CDR1 and CDR2 from the germline V gene are SEHNR and FQNEAQ (reference sequence). V lost 1 base, J lost 1 base, and 7 bases lay in between.

Ten or more counts support this clonotype. The chain has TRBV6-1 and TRBJ2-5, with D possibly being TRBD2 (6 bases). CDR1 and CDR2 (germline): MNHNS, SASEGT. The CDR3 length is 16 residues. Trimming pared 2 bases from V and 0 bases from J, leaving 13 bases between. The DNA for the CDR3 is TGTGCCAGCAGTGAAAGCTCGGGAGATAACCAAGAGACCCAGTACTTC. Translating gives CASSESSGDNQETQYF.

In this sample, this clonotype turned up many times. V usage is TRBV5-1 and J usage is TRBJ2-3, with 7 bases matching TRBD2. The germline V gene has CDR1 SGHRS and CDR2 YFSETQ. The trim removed 6 bases at V and 0 bases at J, leaving 7 bases unmatched. There are 15 residues in the CDR3. The CDR3 DNA follows: TGCGCCAGCAACCGGGGGGAGTTTAGCACAGATACGCAGTATTTT. It codes for CASNRGEFSTDTQYF.

This clonotype was seen ten or more times. V gene TRBV6-2 or TRBV6-3 combines with J gene TRBJ2-2; D remains ambiguous. Trimming shortened V by 7 bases and J by 3 bases, and 6 bases separated the two germline ends. The CDR3 contains 12 residues. The germline CDR1 and CDR2 sequences are MNHEY and SVGEGT. The CDR3 sequence is CASTQYTGELFF. The CDR3 region has the DNA TGTGCCAGCACCCAATACACCGGGGAGCTGTTTTTT.

This clonotype was recorded many times. The V gene is TRBV27, the J gene TRBJ1-4; D not resolved. This CDR3 contains 16 residues. CDR1 is MNHEY and CDR2 is SMNVEV in the germline V gene (reference sequence). V lost 0 bases, J lost 11 bases, and 19 bases lay in between. The CDR3: CASSLSSTQSSGKLFF. For the CDR3, the DNA is TGTGCCAGCAGTTTATCCAGCACCCAGTCTTCGGGCAAACTGTTTTTT.

Only a few counts were recorded for this clonotype. The chain combines TRBV29-1 with TRBJ1-1; D is uncertain. This CDR3 has 13 residues. V lost 4 bases and J 3 bases, leaving 12 bases between the germline ends. Germline CDR1 and CDR2: SQVTM and ANQGSEA. Written as DNA, the CDR3 is TGCAGCGTTGTTGTGGCATTAGACACTGAAGCTTTCTTT. Its protein product is CSVVVALDTEAFF.

This clonotype has ten or more counts. J is TRBJ2-1 and V is TRBV9; D unresolved. V lost 0 bases to trimming and J lost 5 bases, with 9 bases between them. The CDR3 runs to 14 residues. Per germline, CDR1 SGDLS and CDR2 YYNGEE. The CDR3 loop is CASSVEFEDNEQFF. The CDR3 DNA is TGTGCCAGCAGCGTAGAATTCGAGGACAATGAGCAGTTCTTC.

At least ten counts were recorded for this clonotype. V and J are TRBV7-9 and TRBJ1-4; D gene ambiguous. Germline V lookup: CDR1 SEHNR, CDR2 FQNEAQ (reference sequence). This CDR3 spans 15 amino acids. The V end lost 3 bases, the J end lost 0 bases, and 8 bases lay between the germline ends. For the CDR3, the DNA is TGTGCCAGCAGCTTTAAGATTGCAACTAATGAAAAACTGTTTTTT. Its protein is CASSFKIATNEKLFF.

This clonotype was seen repeatedly, ten times or more. The J gene is TRBJ2-4, the V gene TRBV29-1; D tentatively reads TRBD1 or TRBD2 (5 bases each). Between the trimmed V and J ends, which lost 0 bases and 6 bases, there was a span of 15 bases. The CDR3 extends over 15 amino acids. Germline CDR1 reads SQVTM; CDR2 reads ANQGSEA. CDR3 DNA: TGCAGCGTTGAAGATTACTTGGGGGAGAGAAACATTCAGTACTTC. This encodes CSVEDYLGERNIQYF.

Sample share makes this clonotype medium-sized. The genes are TRBV29-1 and TRBJ2-7, with D perhaps matching TRBD1 (7 bases). Trimming left V 3 bases short and J 0 bases short, with 9 bases between. There are 13 residues in the CDR3. In germline, CDR1 is SQVTM, CDR2 ANQGSEA. CDR3 protein: CSVDRGDSYEQYF. DNA for the CDR3: TGCAGCGTTGACAGGGGGGACTCCTACGAGCAGTACTTC.

The table lists this clonotype with many counts. The chain uses TRBV10-3 and TRBJ2-5; 15 bases align to TRBD2. V shed 4 bases and J 1 base; nucleotides not matched to a gene: 13. Germline lookup yields CDR1 ENHRY and CDR2 SYGVKD. The CDR3 is 20 amino acids. The CDR3 DNA sequence: TGTGCCATCAGTGGAGTACACCCGGGACTAGCGGGGGGCACCCAAGAGACCCAGTACTTC. The encoded protein is CAISGVHPGLAGGTQETQYF.

This clonotype has ten or more counts. The chain links TRBV5-1 to TRBJ1-1, with 8 bases aligning to TRBD1. Germline-derived CDR1 and CDR2 are SGHRS and YFSETQ. V lost 4 bases and J lost 0; bases outside the gene matches: 11. The CDR3 has 17 residues. As DNA, the CDR3 is TGCGCCAGCAGCAGAGGACAGGGAGTCTTCATGAACACTGAAGCTTTCTTT. Encoded protein: CASSRGQGVFMNTEAFF.

This clonotype was detected ten times or more. This rearrangement joins TRBV18 to TRBJ1-5; D unclear. Per germline, CDR1 KGHSH and CDR2 LQKENI. The CDR3 spans 14 residues. The ends were cut back, 0 bases at V and 7 bases at J, with 10 bases in the middle. CDR3 sequence reads: CASSPPNEEQPQHF. For the CDR3, the DNA is TGTGCCAGCTCACCACCCAATGAGGAGCAGCCCCAGCATTTT.

This clonotype was seen ten or more times. The J gene is TRBJ2-3, the V gene TRBV9; 7 bases align to TRBD2. The germline CDR1 and CDR2 sequences are SGDLS and YYNGEE. V was pared by 2 bases and J by 2 bases, with 8 bases of the junction left unmatched. The CDR3 consists of 16 residues. The CDR3 DNA reads TGTGCCAGCAGCGTTCGAAGCGGGGCTCTCACAGATACGCAGTATTTT. It encodes CASSVRSGALTDTQYF.

This clonotype came up many times. This chain joins TRBV10-3 and TRBJ2-3; possible D gene TRBD1, 6 bases. CDR3 length equals 12 residues. Germline CDR1 is ENHRY and CDR2 is SYGVKD. CDR3 DNA: TGTTCAACAGGGCAAAGCACAGATACGCAGTATTTT. Residues: CSTGQSTDTQYF.

Many counts were recorded for this clonotype. The chain employs TRBV10-1 and TRBJ2-1, with 13 bases that match TRBD2. Trimming removed 9 bases from V and 1 base from J; junction bases left unmatched: 12. Germline CDR1 is WNHNN and CDR2 is SYGVQD (reference sequence). There are 18 residues in the CDR3. CDR3 residues: CARPLTGTSGISYNEQFF. The CDR3 nucleotides read TGCGCCAGACCCCTAACCGGGACTAGCGGGATTTCCTACAATGAGCAGTTCTTC.

This clonotype has ten or more counts. V is TRBV5-1 and J is TRBJ2-3; TRBD2 agrees at 11 bases. CDR1 and CDR2 (germline): SGHRS, YFSETQ. J gave up 3 bases and V 0 bases, and 3 bases lay outside the gene matches. This CDR3 is built from 16 residues. The DNA of the CDR3 is TGCGCCAGCAGCTTGGAGGCTAGCGGGGGGACAGATACGCAGTATTTT. It translates to CASSLEASGGTDTQYF.

Many counts were recorded for this clonotype. This chain joins TRBV10-2 and TRBJ1-5, with D tentatively TRBD1 (6 bases). Per the germline V gene, CDR1 is WSHSY and CDR2 is SAAADI. The CDR3 loop spans 16 amino acids. Trimming took off 2 bases at V and 0 bases at J, with 11 bases between the two ends. This chain's CDR3 is CASSERAGDSNQPQHF. In DNA, the CDR3 is TGCGCCAGCAGTGAGAGGGCAGGGGATAGCAATCAGCCCCAGCATTTT.

Regarding this clonotype: Germline is not matched at one junction end, which may reflect a read error. The rearrangement links TRBV7-7 to TRBJ2-1; D not resolved. The CDR3 runs to 15 residues. Germline CDR1 is SSHAT and CDR2 is FNYEAQ (reference sequence). The CDR3 sequence is CASSLGSGVSNEQFF. CDR3 in DNA: TGTGCTAGCAGCTTAGGGTCAGGAGTAAGCAATGAGCAGTTCTTC.

Many counts were recorded for this clonotype. The chain uses TRBV5-5 and TRBJ2-1, with 7 bases identical to TRBD1. Trimming at V came to 3 bases and at J to 9 bases, leaving 9 bases not matched to a gene. The CDR3 is 14 residues long. Germline V gene data show CDR1 as SGHKS and CDR2 as YYEKEE (reference sequence). Written as DNA, the CDR3 is TGTGCCAGCAGCTGGGGACAAGGGGGCGGTGAGCAGTTCTTC. This sequence encodes CASSWGQGGGEQFF.